This note documents a single T cell receptor beta chain sequence. Its antigen is unidentified. Naive CD8 cells comprised CD45RO-negative, CCR7-positively selected cells, excluding terminally differentiated effector memory CD45RA+ cells. The CDR3 loop spans 15 amino acids. In germline, CDR1 is SGHVS, CDR2 FNYEAQ. The V gene lost 4 bases and the J gene lost 1 base, with 11 bases spanning the gap. Here immunoSEQ multiplex PCR was the method, and the copy in TCRdb shows in-frame clones only, minus some. The sample has roughly 2,000,000 clones, about 95% seen once; the top ten hold under 1.5%. These data are taken from a study of shared clonotypes between healthy human individuals. Regarding the study as a whole: Incompleteness in sorted-subset sequencing, despite large depth, was shown by rarefaction.

This chain links TRBV7-6 with TRBJ2-4; a possible D gene is TRBD2 (6 bases). The specimen sequenced was naive CD8+ T cells sorted from blood. This TCR was sampled from a man younger than 35 in good health. The CDR3 loop reads CASSSSGRAKNIQYF. The CDR3 DNA reads TGTGCCAGCAGCTCATCTGGGAGGGCCAAAAACATTCAGTACTTC.